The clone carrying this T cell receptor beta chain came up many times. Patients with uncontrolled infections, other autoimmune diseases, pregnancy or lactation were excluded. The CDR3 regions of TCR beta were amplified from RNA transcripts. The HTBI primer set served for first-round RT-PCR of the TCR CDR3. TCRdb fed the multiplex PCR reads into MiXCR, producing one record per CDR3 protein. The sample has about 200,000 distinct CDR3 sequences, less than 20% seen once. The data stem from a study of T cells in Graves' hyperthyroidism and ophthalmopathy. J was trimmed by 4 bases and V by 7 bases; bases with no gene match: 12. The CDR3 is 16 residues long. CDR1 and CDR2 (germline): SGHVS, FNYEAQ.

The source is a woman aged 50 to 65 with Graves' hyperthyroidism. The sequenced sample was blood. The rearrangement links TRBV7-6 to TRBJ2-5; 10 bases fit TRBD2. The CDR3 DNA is TGTGCCAGCACCCTGGGGGCTAGCGGGAGTACAGAGACCCAGTACTTC. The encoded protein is CASTLGASGSTETQYF.